The clone carrying this T cell receptor beta chain was detected ten times or more. This entry belongs to a study of T cells in Graves' hyperthyroidism and ophthalmopathy. Amplified TCR beta CDR3 regions came from RNA transcripts. First-round RT-PCR targeting the TCR CDR3 was performed with the HTBI primer set. TCRdb reprocessed the multiplex PCR reads via MiXCR and lists one record per CDR3 protein. The repertoire includes more than 550,000 distinct CDR3 sequences, about 17% of them detected once, and around 17% sits in the top ten. The sequence was collected from a woman aged 45-65 years with Graves' hyperthyroidism that later progressed to Graves' ophthalmopathy. The sequencing input was blood.

The CDR3 loop reads CASSLEAGWATEAFF. The CDR3 bases are TGTGCCAGCAGCTTAGAGGCGGGGTGGGCCACTGAAGCTTTCTTT. The chain uses TRBV7-2 and TRBJ1-1; the D is unclear. Germline-derived CDR1 and CDR2 are SGHTA and FQGNSA. The V and J ends lost 1 base and 4 bases respectively, with 13 bases between them. CDR3 length: 15 residues.